This T cell receptor (beta chain) was profiled in a study of T cells in localized non-small cell lung cancer. The repertoire was sequenced with immunoSEQ multiplex PCR; TCRdb's copy has only in-frame clones and lacks some. The data contain 25,000 to 35,000 clones, around nine tenths of them singletons. V shed 3 bases and J 6 bases; nucleotides not matched to a gene: 8. Germline assignment: CDR1 KGHSH and CDR2 LQKENI. There are 15 residues in the CDR3. This chain connects TRBV18 to TRBJ2-7; TRBD2 matches at 10 bases. The source was peripheral blood, collected before any cancer treatment. This sequence was found in a female donor over 55 with stage III squamous cell lung carcinoma. The CDR3, as DNA: TGTGCCAGCTCACCTATGGGACTAGCGACCCTCGAGCAGTACTTC. Translated: CASSPMGLATLEQYF.